These 26 T cell receptor beta chains came from one sample sequenced in a study of T-cell reconstitution after alpha-beta-depleted transplantation in children. Unique molecular identifiers featured in how the TCRbeta library was prepared. TCRdb independently ran MiXCR on the PCR reads; one entry per CDR3 protein. The table includes about 18,000 distinct CDR3 sequences, approximately 5.3% detected once. Material: PBMCs, obtained before TCRalphabeta/CD19-depleted stem cell transplant. Receptors were obtained from a boy younger than 18 with acute lymphoblastic leukemia, due to receive a stem cell transplant.

In its sample, this clonotype was seen many times. The CDR3 region has the DNA TGTGCCTGGGCCAGCAGGACAGCGAACACCGGGGAGCTGTTTTTT. This gives the protein CAWASRTANTGELFF. The V call is TRBV30, the J call TRBJ2-2, with a weak D call TRBD1 (6 bases). Germline CDR1 and CDR2: GTSNPN and SVGIG (reference sequence). V was cut by 5 bases and J by 0 bases, with 13 bases left in between. The CDR3 runs to 15 residues.

This clonotype was counted many times. The V call is TRBV20-1, the J call TRBJ2-5; 8 bases are shared with TRBD1. Per germline, CDR1 DFQATT and CDR2 SNEGSKA (reference sequence). There are 15 residues in the CDR3. Germline trimming cut 3 bases from V and 5 bases from J; bases unmatched to any gene: 11. The CDR3 DNA reads TGCAGTGCTAGCAGACAGGGGCTGACATCGGAGACCCAGTACTTC. Residues: CSASRQGLTSETQYF.

This clonotype was recorded many times. The rearrangement joins TRBV7-2 to TRBJ1-1; no clear D. The ends were cut back, 4 bases at V and 0 bases at J, with 6 bases in the middle. This CDR3 region has 13 residues. Germline-derived CDR1 and CDR2 are SGHTA and FQGNSA. In DNA form, the CDR3 reads TGTGCCAGCAGCTCATGGATGAACACTGAAGCTTTCTTT. This translates into CASSSWMNTEAFF.

There are many counts of this clonotype. The V call is TRBV15, the J call TRBJ2-3, with 11 bases identical to TRBD2. The CDR3 covers 18 residues. Trimming took 1 base from V and 2 from J; bases not matched to a gene: 8. Germline V lookup: CDR1 LNHNV, CDR2 YYDKDF (reference sequence). The CDR3 reads CATSRGSSGRAHTDTQYF. As DNA, the CDR3 is TGTGCCACCAGCAGAGGCAGTAGCGGGAGGGCCCACACAGATACGCAGTATTTT. The entire variable domain, with the rest obtained from reference TRBV15 and TRBJ2-3, is as follows: DAMVIQNPRYQVTQFGKPVTLSCSQTLNHNVMYWYQQKSSQAPKLLFHYYDKDFNNEADTPDNFQSRRPNTSFCFLDIRSPGLGDTAMYLCATSRGSSGRAHTDTQYFGPGTRLTVL.

At least ten counts were recorded for this clonotype. The chain is built from TRBV2 and TRBJ1-4; D is possibly TRBD1 (5 bases). Deletions cut 4 bases from V and 8 bases from J, with 8 bases between. Germline V lookup: CDR1 SNHLY, CDR2 FYNNEI. The CDR3 covers 12 residues. The CDR3 DNA reads as TGTGCCAGCAGTGGGGGCTTCGAAAAACTGTTTTTT. Its protein is CASSGGFEKLFF.

Many counts were recorded for this clonotype. The J gene is TRBJ2-3, the V gene TRBV11-2; 8 positions agree with TRBD2. Germline CDR1 reads SGHAT; CDR2 reads FQNNGV. CDR3 size: 13 residues. V gave up 8 bases and J gave up 8 bases; unmatched junction bases: 9. CDR3 sequence reads: CASGRGGGVTQYF. In DNA, the CDR3 is TGTGCCAGCGGCCGGGGGGGGGGCGTTACGCAGTATTTT.

This clonotype was observed at least ten times. This chain's CDR3 is CASSQPGHPRSPLHF. In DNA, the CDR3 is TGTGCCAGCAGCCAACCTGGACATCCTAGGTCACCCCTCCACTTT. The genes are TRBV7-9 and TRBJ1-6; D possibly corresponds to TRBD1 (5 bases). The germline CDR1 and CDR2 sequences are SEHNR and FQNEAQ (reference sequence). Trimming shortened V by 5 bases and J by 10 bases, and 18 bases separated the two germline ends. This CDR3 is 15 amino acids long.

This clonotype was seen many times. This chain uses TRBV29-1 with TRBJ1-4; no clear D. This CDR3 spans 14 amino acids. Per germline, CDR1 SQVTM and CDR2 ANQGSEA. With 7 bases removed from V and 5 bases from J, the gap between germline ends came to 17 bases. The CDR3 coding sequence is TGCAGCGCTAATTCCGGGCCGATGAATGAAAAACTGTTTTTT. This translates into CSANSGPMNEKLFF.

This clonotype occurred many times. CDR3 region: CASSQVLAGALTDTQYF. CDR3 in DNA: TGCGCCAGCAGCCAAGTTCTAGCGGGGGCCCTAACAGATACGCAGTATTTT. This chain joins TRBV4-3 and TRBJ2-3, with 10 nucleotides matching TRBD2. The J segment lost 3 bases and the V segment lost 1 base, leaving 7 bases of the junction unmatched. The CDR3 contains 17 residues. Germline V gene data show CDR1 as LGHNA and CDR2 as YSLEER.

Many counts were recorded for this clonotype. The chain uses TRBV6-5 and TRBJ2-7; D tentatively fits TRBD1 or TRBD2 (5 bases each). V shed 2 bases and J shed 5 bases, with 13 bases lying between them. From germline, CDR1 is MNHEY and CDR2 SVGAGI. The CDR3 consists of 14 residues. The CDR3 loop reads CASSYGRDQNEQYF. The DNA of the CDR3 is TGTGCCAGCAGTTACGGACGGGACCAGAACGAGCAGTACTTC.

This clonotype was observed at least ten times. The rearrangement uses TRBV5-5 and TRBJ1-1; no clear D gene. Germline CDR1 is SGHKS and CDR2 is YYEKEE (reference sequence). The CDR3 is made up of 12 amino acids. The V end lost 0 bases, the J end lost 10 bases, and 10 bases lay between the germline ends. The CDR3 bases are TGTGCCAGCAGCTTGGACGTCAGTGGAGCTTTCTTT. Translation: CASSLDVSGAFF. The full variable domain, its missing parts supplied by reference TRBV5-5 and TRBJ1-1, is DAGVTQSPTHLIKTRGQQVTLRCSPISGHKSVSWYQQVLGQGPQFIFQYYEKEERGRGNFPDRFSARQFPNYSSELNVNALLLGDSALYLCASSLDVSGAFFGQGTRLTVV.

This clonotype is medium-sized in the sample. This chain joins TRBV4-3 and TRBJ1-1, with a tentative D call TRBD1 (5 bases). CDR3 length equals 18 residues. Germline CDR1 is LGHNA and CDR2 is YSLEER. V gave up 1 base and J gave up 0 bases, with 18 bases separating them. This chain's CDR3 is CASSQGSYGTAMNTEAFF. CDR3 nucleotides: TGCGCCAGCAGCCAAGGAAGTTATGGGACTGCTATGAACACTGAAGCTTTCTTT.

Within the sample, this clonotype is medium-sized. The chain is built from TRBV4-3 and TRBJ2-3; no clear D gene. The CDR3 consists of 15 residues. CDR1 is LGHNA, CDR2 YSLEER, per germline. Trimming left V 4 bases short and J 3 bases short, with 14 bases between. CDR3 in amino acids: CASSPSWAETDTQYF. The CDR3 DNA sequence: TGCGCCAGCAGCCCCTCGTGGGCGGAGACAGATACGCAGTATTTT.

Sample share makes this clonotype medium-sized (0.01 to 0.1%). This chain connects TRBV12-3 or TRBV12-4 to TRBJ1-5, with D perhaps TRBD1 (5 bases). This CDR3 has 15 amino acids. V lost 6 bases and J lost 1, with 13 bases in between. The CDR3 DNA reads as TGTGCCAGCAGGGATCCGGGACCGAGCAATCAGCCCCAGCATTTT. This gives the protein CASRDPGPSNQPQHF.

There are many counts of this clonotype. V is TRBV12-3 or TRBV12-4 and J is TRBJ2-1; 8 nucleotides agree with TRBD2. The CDR3 has 17 residues. The V segment lost 6 bases and the J segment 4 bases; nucleotides outside the gene matches: 14. CDR3 amino acids: CASSPRGVLLTYNEQFF. The DNA for the CDR3 is TGTGCCAGCAGCCCGCGGGGGGTCCTTTTAACGTACAATGAGCAGTTCTTC.

This clonotype occurred many times. V is TRBV20-1 and J is TRBJ2-1; 11 positions match TRBD2. The junction had 11 bases not matched to a gene; V was cut back by 5 bases and J by 5 bases. The germline CDR1 and CDR2 sequences are DFQATT and SNEGSKA (reference sequence). This CDR3 is 16 amino acids long. CDR3 in DNA: TGCAGTGCTCCTACTAGCGGGAGATCGCACGACAATGAGCAGTTCTTC. Translation: CSAPTSGRSHDNEQFF.

The sample holds many counts of this clonotype. V usage is TRBV28 and J usage is TRBJ2-5; D is uncertain. The CDR3 covers 15 residues. The germline CDR1 and CDR2 sequences are MDHEN and SYDVKM. V was pared by 6 bases and J by 1 base, with 15 bases between. CDR3 residues: CASRLDADTQETQYF. The CDR3 bases are TGTGCCAGCAGGTTGGACGCCGACACCCAAGAGACCCAGTACTTC.

Many counts were recorded for this clonotype. The chain carries TRBV28 and TRBJ1-1, with D hard to call. The germline gives CDR1 MDHEN, CDR2 SYDVKM. The CDR3 sequence is 11 residues long. V shed 8 bases and J shed 0 bases, with 4 bases lying between them. CDR3 coding DNA: TGTGCCAGCGGGATGAACACTGAAGCTTTCTTT. This gives the protein CASGMNTEAFF.

This clonotype was seen ten or more times. The rearrangement joins TRBV10-3 to TRBJ1-1; 10 nucleotides agree with TRBD1. With 6 bases clipped from V and 1 base from J, the junction kept 2 bases outside the gene matches. Germline values: CDR1 ENHRY, CDR2 SYGVKD. The CDR3 is 14 amino acids. CDR3 amino acids: CAISRDRGNTEAFF. CDR3 in DNA: TGTGCCATCAGCCGGGACAGGGGGAACACTGAAGCTTTCTTT.

This clonotype was found many times. The chain combines TRBV11-2 with TRBJ2-3, with 7 bases lining up with TRBD1. V lost 5 bases to trimming and J lost 2 bases; unmatched junction nucleotides: 10. The CDR3 has 16 residues. The germline CDR1 and CDR2 sequences are SGHAT and FQNNGV. CDR3 nucleotides: TGTGCCAGCAGCCCCAGGGGGAGTGGGTTCACAGATACGCAGTATTTT. Its translation is CASSPRGSGFTDTQYF.

In its sample, this clonotype was seen many times. This chain joins TRBV5-4 and TRBJ1-1, with 7 positions matching TRBD1. Germline V CDR1 and CDR2: SGHNT, YYREEE (reference sequence). CDR3 length: 13 residues. Trimming cost V 5 bases and J 2 bases; bases outside gene matches: 3. CDR3 residues: CASRRTGNTEAFF. CDR3 bases: TGTGCCAGCAGAAGGACAGGAAACACTGAAGCTTTCTTT.

This clonotype was detected ten times or more. The chain links TRBV28 to TRBJ2-6; 9 bases are shared with TRBD1. CDR3 size: 16 residues. Losses at the gene ends were 3 bases for V and 6 bases for J; bases not matched to a gene: 6. Germline values: CDR1 MDHEN, CDR2 SYDVKM. CDR3 in DNA: TGTGCCAGCAGTTTCCTCACAGGGGGCAAGGCCAACGTCCTGACTTTC. Its translation: CASSFLTGGKANVLTF.

In its sample, this clonotype was seen many times. This chain joins TRBV30 and TRBJ1-3, with D possibly matching TRBD1 (5 bases). The CDR3 extends over 13 amino acids. Germline V gives CDR1 GTSNPN, CDR2 SVGIG (reference sequence). The V end was cut by 3 bases, the J end by 3 bases, with 9 bases between. The CDR3 DNA follows: TGTGCCTGGAGCGGGACTCTTGGAAACACCATATATTTT. This encodes CAWSGTLGNTIYF. Drawing the rest from reference TRBV30 and TRBJ1-3, the complete variable domain is SQTIHQWPATLVQPVGSPLSLECTVEGTSNPNLYWYRQAAGRGLQLLFYSVGIGQISSEVPQNLSASRPQDRQFILSSKKLLLSDSGFYLCAWSGTLGNTIYFGEGSWLTVV.

The V and J genes are TRBV14 and TRBJ1-2, with 10 positions matching TRBD1. The CDR3 spans 15 residues. The J segment lost 4 bases and the V segment lost 4 bases, leaving 6 bases of the junction unmatched. Germline loops: CDR1 SGHDN, CDR2 FVKESK. This CDR3 is CASSRDRGLAYGYTF. In nucleotides, the CDR3 is TGTGCCAGCAGCCGGGACAGGGGTTTGGCCTATGGCTACACCTTC.

This clonotype was seen ten or more times. The genes are TRBV5-1 and TRBJ1-1; D gene uncertain. Trimming took off 0 bases at V and 7 bases at J, with 16 bases between the two ends. This CDR3 spans 15 amino acids. Germline CDR1 is SGHRS and CDR2 is YFSETQ. CDR3 protein: CASSLDRTRRNEAFF. Here the CDR3 DNA reads TGCGCCAGCAGCTTGGACCGAACCCGGCGGAATGAAGCTTTCTTT. Complete variable domain (other parts from reference TRBV5-1 and TRBJ1-1): KAGVTQTPRYLIKTRGQQVTLSCSPISGHRSVSWYQQTPGQGLQFLFEYFSETQRNKGNFPGRFSGRQFSNSRSEMNVSTLELGDSALYLCASSLDRTRRNEAFFGQGTRLTVV.

This clonotype was recorded at least ten times. For the CDR3, the DNA is TGCAGTGCTAGAGATGAAGAAGGGGCGGTTAGCACAGATACGCAGTATTTT. Its protein is CSARDEEGAVSTDTQYF. The chain is built from TRBV20-1 and TRBJ2-3; D is possibly TRBD1 (5 bases). The V gene's germline CDR1 is DFQATT and CDR2 SNEGSKA (reference sequence). Trimming took off 0 bases at V and 0 bases at J, with 16 bases between the two ends. There are 17 residues in the CDR3.